What follows are 20 T cell receptor beta chains derived from one specimen sequenced in a study of cytomegalovirus exposure and HLA in healthy donors (dated 2017 in TCRdb). Receptors were amplified or captured by the immunoSEQ multiplex PCR assay. The multiplex PCR relied on a mix of 60 forward primers for TCR Vbeta segments and 13 reverse primers for TCR Jbeta segments. Drawn from immuneACCESS, this table holds only the in-frame rearrangements with V and J called that TCRdb kept. Clones are partly lost; checked studies trace under half to an unresolved V gene and leave the rest unexplained. The sample table shows fewer than 200,000 clones, and approximately 81% are seen once. The ten largest account for over 2% of the sample. What was sequenced was PBMCs. The origin of the receptors is a woman aged 25 to 39 in good health and CMV-seronegative.

The chain recombines TRBV19 with TRBJ1-2, with D possibly matching TRBD1 (5 bases). V was shortened by 4 bases and J by 7 bases, with 19 bases between the two germline ends. Germline V gene data show CDR1 as LNHDA and CDR2 as SQIVND (reference sequence). This CDR3 is 15 amino acids long. The CDR3 sequence: CASSRNQGGTIGYTF. The CDR3 DNA sequence: TGTGCCAGTAGTAGGAATCAGGGCGGTACTATTGGCTACACCTTC.

The rearrangement joins TRBV10-3 to TRBJ2-7; TRBD1 matches 8 bases. V lost 2 bases, J lost 2 bases, and 2 bases stayed unmatched. From germline, CDR1 is ENHRY and CDR2 SYGVKD. This CDR3 contains 14 residues. The CDR3 nucleotides read TGTGCCATCAGTGAGCGGACAGGGACCTACGAGCAGTACTTC. Amino acid sequence: CAISERTGTYEQYF.

The rearrangement joins TRBV7-2 to TRBJ2-7; 9 bases are a match to TRBD1. Trimming at V came to 5 bases and at J to 4 bases, leaving 12 bases not matched to a gene. The CDR3 covers 16 residues. CDR1 and CDR2 from the germline V gene are SGHTA and FQGNSA. The CDR3 here is CASSEQPGQGLYEQYF. The CDR3 bases are TGTGCCAGCAGCGAGCAACCGGGACAGGGTTTATACGAGCAGTACTTC.

Remarks on this clone: One junction end disagrees with the germline gene, perhaps due to a read error. This chain joins TRBV10-1 and TRBJ2-4; the D is unclear. Germline loops: CDR1 WNHNN, CDR2 SYGVQD (reference sequence). The CDR3 sequence is 13 residues long. The DNA for the CDR3 is TGCGCCAGCAGTGGATTCACTGAAAACAGTCAGTACTTC. Translated, it gives CASSGFTENSQYF.

Comment on this clone: Other nucleotide sequences in the sample specify the same CDR3. This rearrangement joins TRBV6-6 to TRBJ2-7; D might be TRBD2 (6 bases). V lost 0 bases and J 0 bases, leaving 6 bases between the germline ends. This CDR3 contains 14 residues. The germline gives CDR1 MNHNY, CDR2 SVGAGI (reference sequence). The CDR3 is CASSYSGGSYEQYF. CDR3 bases: TGTGCCAGCAGTTACTCGGGGGGCTCCTACGAGCAGTACTTC.

This clone was found once. Additional DNA sequences in this sample encode the identical CDR3. The chain is built from TRBV4-3 and TRBJ2-3; a weak D match, TRBD2 (6 bases). The CDR3 spans 15 residues. Trimming stripped 3 bases from V and 2 bases from J, with 12 bases between. Germline V gene data show CDR1 as LGHNA and CDR2 as YSLEER. This chain's CDR3 is CASSQDSGYTDTQYF. The CDR3 nucleotides are TGCGCCAGCAGCCAGGATAGCGGATACACAGATACGCAGTATTTT.

As DNA, the CDR3 is TGTGCCAGCAGTTTAACGGACAGGCACACTGAAGCTTTCTTT. Protein sequence: CASSLTDRHTEAFF. The rearrangement links TRBV28 to TRBJ1-1, with TRBD1 matching over 7 bases. From germline, CDR1 is MDHEN and CDR2 SYDVKM. This CDR3 is 14 amino acids long. The junction had 3 bases not matched to a gene; V was cut back by 2 bases and J by 3 bases.

This chain joins TRBV6-5 and TRBJ2-5; TRBD1 might be the D (6 bases). The CDR3 length is 15 residues. Trimming removed 6 bases at V and 2 bases at J, with 16 bases between. Germline V gene sequence: CDR1 MNHEY, CDR2 SVGAGI. CDR3 sequence: CASRPRGFGQETQYF. The DNA of the CDR3 is TGTGCCAGCAGGCCGAGGGGGTTCGGGCAAGAGACCCAGTACTTC.

The V and J genes are TRBV19 and TRBJ2-1, with D unresolved. The CDR3 totals 13 residues. V dropped 0 bases and J dropped 10 bases, with 10 bases sitting between them. Germline V gene sequence: CDR1 LNHDA, CDR2 SQIVND (reference sequence). The CDR3 sequence: CASSIDLSREQFF. The DNA of the CDR3 is TGTGCCAGTAGTATAGATCTTTCCAGGGAGCAGTTCTTC.

The rearrangement uses TRBV28 and TRBJ1-4; 10 nucleotides line up with TRBD1. The J segment lost 7 bases and the V segment lost 4 bases, leaving 6 bases of the junction unmatched. The CDR3 loop spans 15 amino acids. Germline loops: CDR1 MDHEN, CDR2 SYDVKM. DNA for the CDR3: TGTGCCAGCAGTTCGACAGGGGGCGGTCGTGAAAAACTGTTTTTT. It yields the protein CASSSTGGGREKLFF.

This clone was recorded a few times. The chain couples TRBV2 to TRBJ1-2; tentative D call: TRBD1 (6 bases). The V gene's germline CDR1 is SNHLY and CDR2 FYNNEI. Trimming took off 6 bases at V and 8 bases at J, with 19 bases between the two ends. This CDR3 contains 14 residues. The CDR3 DNA reads as TGTGCCAGCAGCAGAGGGGGATGGGGTCAGGGCTACACCTTC. Translated, it gives CASSRGGWGQGYTF. Full variable domain (missing parts from reference TRBV2 and TRBJ1-2): EPEVTQTPSHQVTQMGQEVILRCVPISNHLYFYWYRQILGQKVEFLVSFYNNEISEKSEIFDDQFSVERPDGSNFTLKIRSTKLEDSAMYFCASSRGGWGQGYTFGSGTRLTVV.

V and J are TRBV14 and TRBJ2-1; 8 bases fit TRBD2. This CDR3 region has 18 residues. V dropped 1 base and J dropped 2; count of bases not matched to a gene: 10. Germline CDR1 is SGHDN and CDR2 is FVKESK. The CDR3 region has the DNA TGTGCCAGCAGCCAAGTGGGACTAGGATTACCGCCCTACAATGAGCAGTTCTTC. It is translated as CASSQVGLGLPPYNEQFF. Based on the CDR3 plus reference TRBV14 and TRBJ2-1, the full variable domain is EAGVTQFPSHSVIEKGQTVTLRCDPISGHDNLYWYRRVMGKEIKFLLHFVKESKQDESGMPNNRFLAERTGGTYSTLKVQPAELEDSGVYFCASSQVGLGLPPYNEQFFGPGTRLTVL.

The chain couples TRBV18 to TRBJ2-1; 10 nucleotides align to TRBD2. Germline CDR1 and CDR2: KGHSH and LQKENI. The CDR3 totals 15 residues. The V segment lost 2 bases and the J segment 5 bases; nucleotides outside the gene matches: 3. CDR3 loop: CASSPKRGGDNEQFF. In DNA form, the CDR3 reads TGTGCCAGCTCACCAAAGCGGGGGGGAGACAATGAGCAGTTCTTC.

V is TRBV14 and J is TRBJ1-1, with D tentatively TRBD1 (5 bases). CDR1 and CDR2 (germline): SGHDN, FVKESK. The CDR3 spans 14 residues. V lost 4 bases and J lost 2, with 11 bases in between. For the CDR3, the DNA is TGTGCCAGCAGCCTAGCAGGGCTTAACACTGAAGCTTTCTTT. This translates into CASSLAGLNTEAFF. Combining the CDR3 with reference TRBV14 and TRBJ1-1 gives the whole variable domain EAGVTQFPSHSVIEKGQTVTLRCDPISGHDNLYWYRRVMGKEIKFLLHFVKESKQDESGMPNNRFLAERTGGTYSTLKVQPAELEDSGVYFCASSLAGLNTEAFFGQGTRLTVV.

This rearrangement joins TRBV28 to TRBJ2-5; weak D call: TRBD1 (6 bases). Germline V gene data show CDR1 as MDHEN and CDR2 as SYDVKM. Between the trimmed V and J ends, which lost 7 bases and 2 bases, there was a span of 17 bases. The length of the CDR3 is 15 residues. The CDR3 nucleotides are TGTGCCAGCACCCTGAACGGACAGCTACAAGAGACCCAGTACTTC. Amino acids: CASTLNGQLQETQYF. Variable domain in full (rest from reference TRBV28 and TRBJ2-5): DVKVTQSSRYLVKRTGEKVFLECVQDMDHENMFWYRQDPGLGLRLIYFSYDVKMKEKGDIPEGYSVSREKKERFSLILESASTNQTSMYLCASTLNGQLQETQYFGPGTRLLVL.

The chain recombines TRBV9 with TRBJ2-5; 10 nucleotides line up with TRBD1. This CDR3 region has 15 residues. Trimming removed 0 bases from V and 4 bases from J; junction bases left unmatched: 3. CDR1 and CDR2 (germline): SGDLS, YYNGEE. CDR3 coding DNA: TGTGCCAGCAGCGTAGGGGACAGGGGAGCAGAGACCCAGTACTTC. Translation gives CASSVGDRGAETQYF. Supplemented by reference TRBV9 and TRBJ2-5, the full variable domain reads DSGVTQTPKHLITATGQRVTLRCSPRSGDLSVYWYQQSLDQGLQFLIQYYNGEERAKGNILERFSAQQFPDLHSELNLSSLELGDSALYFCASSVGDRGAETQYFGPGTRLLVL.

This chain joins TRBV7-3 and TRBJ2-7; 9 bases line up with TRBD1. Germline V gene lookup returns CDR1 SGHTA and CDR2 FQGTGA. The CDR3 extends over 15 amino acids. V shed 3 bases and J 3 bases; nucleotides not matched to a gene: 6. CDR3 in amino acids: CASSFGQGNGYEQYF. The CDR3 bases are TGTGCCAGCAGCTTCGGACAGGGGAACGGCTACGAGCAGTACTTC.

The chain links TRBV5-1 to TRBJ2-1; TRBD1 matches 7 bases. The CDR3 covers 16 residues. The germline gives CDR1 SGHRS, CDR2 YFSETQ. The trim removed 4 bases at V and 7 bases at J, leaving 14 bases unmatched. CDR3 DNA sequence: TGCGCCAGCAGCGCAAGGACAGGCCCCCCCTTTAATGAGCAGTTCTTC. Translating it yields CASSARTGPPFNEQFF.

Only a few counts were recorded for this clone. V and J are TRBV7-9 and TRBJ2-7; 7 bases are a match to TRBD1. The J segment lost 7 bases and the V segment lost 5 bases, leaving 17 bases of the junction unmatched. CDR1 SEHNR and CDR2 FQNEAQ come from the germline V gene (reference sequence). The CDR3 is 16 amino acids. The CDR3 is CASSPTRRQGGIEQYF. DNA of the CDR3: TGTGCCAGCAGCCCAACTCGGAGACAGGGTGGGATAGAGCAGTACTTC.

This clone has more than one count but fewer than ten. The chain has TRBV5-6 and TRBJ1-1, with 7 bases matching TRBD1. The germline gives CDR1 SGHDT, CDR2 YYEEEE. CDR3 length: 19 amino acids. Trimming at V came to 0 bases and at J to 0 bases, leaving 14 bases not matched to a gene. CDR3 sequence reads: CASSLGGIRVRGMNTEAFF. Written as DNA, the CDR3 is TGTGCCAGCAGCTTGGGCGGTATAAGGGTCAGGGGGATGAACACTGAAGCTTTCTTT. The variable domain in full, with the rest retrieved from reference TRBV5-6 and TRBJ1-1, is DAGVTQSPTHLIKTRGQQVTLRCSPKSGHDTVSWYQQALGQGPQFIFQYYEEEERQRGNFPDRFSGHQFPNYSSELNVNALLLGDSALYLCASSLGGIRVRGMNTEAFFGQGTRLTVV.